The subject of this entry is one T cell receptor beta chain. Ages ranged from about 18 to 100 years, with residence in about 24 US areas. This entry is derived from a study of blood T cell repertoires in COVID-19. For the study at large: Donors in the United States, Italy and Spain gave samples during acute or convalescent COVID-19. The analysed material was cDNA or gDNA that came from T cells, B-cell-depleted T cells, or PBMCs.

The CDR3 loop spans 15 amino acids. V dropped 6 bases and J dropped 2; count of bases not matched to a gene: 7. Per the germline V gene, CDR1 is MNHEY and CDR2 is SVGAGI. The table came from immunoSEQ multiplex PCR; TCRdb's copy has only in-frame clones and leaves some out. The repertoire holds about 180,000 clones, with roughly 82% as singletons. What was sequenced was PBMCs or T cells enriched from blood (not recorded which). This rearrangement joins TRBV6-5 to TRBJ1-1, with TRBD1 identical over 9 bases. This TCR was sampled from a woman under 40 who had recovered from COVID-19. The CDR3 coding sequence is TGTGCCAGCAGATTTAACAGGGGGCTTAACACTGAAGCTTTCTTT. This sequence encodes CASRFNRGLNTEAFF.